The sequence of this T cell receptor beta chain was determined in a study of control samples from healthy donors and cancer patients. Clones were sequenced by immunoSEQ multiplex PCR, and TCRdb holds only the in-frame ones, with some missing. Counted here are 100,000 to 120,000 clones, roughly four fifths occurring once; the ten biggest clones make up over 10%. CDR1 and CDR2 (germline): SQVTM, ANQGSEA. V was clipped by 2 bases and J by 8 bases, with 15 bases between them. CDR3 length equals 14 residues. Sequencing was performed on blood. V usage is TRBV29-1 and J usage is TRBJ1-4, with D unclear. This clonotype originated in a woman aged 45 to 65 in good health. CDR3 in amino acids: CSVEKVEGYEKLFF. CDR3 sequence (DNA): TGCAGCGTTGAAAAGGTGGAGGGCTACGAAAAACTGTTTTTT.